Listed below are T cell receptor beta chains from one sample, sequenced in a study of response to subunit inactivated influenza vaccine. TCRdb independently ran MiXCR on the RT-PCR reads; one entry per CDR3 protein. The sample holds 600,000 to 850,000 distinct CDR3 sequences; 14% are singletons and the top ten take approximately 7.6%. Sequenced material: PBMCs from blood, taken less than 15 days before vaccination. The origin of the receptors is a man aged 50-59 years who received an inactivated influenza vaccine. CDR3s include the opening cysteine and the closing phenylalanine or tryptophan. Fields, in order: D gene, clone size, J gene, V gene, CDR3 DNA, CDR3 protein. A D gene is named only where the DNA matches it firmly. Size is omitted from some rows. Given values are once, few, many or a class for expanded clones.

- - TRBJ2-7 TRBV13 TGTGCCAGCAGCAGACGACAGAGCTCCTACGAGCAGTACTTC CASSRRQSSYEQYF
- - TRBJ1-1 TRBV5-1 TGCGCCAGCAGCTTCAGGGCCGATGCGTTGAACACTGAAGCTTTCTTT CASSFRADALNTEAFF
TRBD2 - TRBJ2-5 TRBV7-2 TGTGCCAGCAGCAAAAGCGGGGGGGTCCAAGAGACCCAGTACTTC CASSKSGGVQETQYF
- few TRBJ2-7 TRBV27 TGTGCCAGCAGTTTAGTCGCAGGGACCTCCTACGAGCAGTACTTC CASSLVAGTSYEQYF
TRBD1 - TRBJ1-1 TRBV4-2 TGTGCCAGCAGCCAAGAACAGGGGGCGTTTGAGGCTTTCTTT CASSQEQGAFEAFF
- - TRBJ2-1 TRBV3-1 TGTGCCAGCAAGCGAGGGACTTACAATGAGCAGTTCTTC CASKRGTYNEQFF
TRBD2 - TRBJ2-7 TRBV7-7 TGTGCCAGCAGCCCGGGGACTAGCGGGAGTTTGGCCGAGCAGTACTTC CASSPGTSGSLAEQYF
- - TRBJ2-1 TRBV10-2 TGCGCCAGCAGTGACTGGACCCGTCTTCTCAATGAGCAGTTCTTC CASSDWTRLLNEQFF
- - TRBJ1-3 TRBV3-1 TGTGCCAGCAGCCATTACAGGGACTCTGGAAACACCATATATTTT CASSHYRDSGNTIYF
- many TRBJ2-7 TRBV20-1 TGCAGTGCTAGCAGTAGTAACCCCTACGAGCAGTACTTC CSASSSNPYEQYF
- few TRBJ1-5 TRBV20-1 TGCAGTGCTAGGGTGCAGGGCCAGCCCCAGCATTTT CSARVQGQPQHF
- - TRBJ2-2 TRBV6-2/TRBV6-3 TGTGCCAGCAGGCCCGGACTCCGGGCCGGGGAGCTGTTTTTT CASRPGLRAGELFF
TRBD1 - TRBJ1-5 TRBV12-3/TRBV12-4 TGTGCCAGCAGACCAACAGGGGGCAATCAGCCCCAGCATTTT CASRPTGGNQPQHF
TRBD1 few TRBJ1-4 TRBV12-3/TRBV12-4 TGTGCCAGCAGTTTACAGGGGGCGCACACTAATGAAAAACTGTTTTTT CASSLQGAHTNEKLFF
TRBD2 few TRBJ2-7 TRBV3-1 TGTGCCAGCAGCCAATCGGGATGGGGGGGGTACGAGCAGTACTTC CASSQSGWGGYEQYF
TRBD1 - TRBJ2-1 TRBV5-4 TGTGCCAGCAGCTTGGACCGGGACAGGGGAAGCAATGAGCAGTTCTTC CASSLDRDRGSNEQFF
- - TRBJ2-7 TRBV20-1 TGCAGTGCTAGCCACGGCGAGCAGTACTTC CSASHGEQYF
TRBD1 few TRBJ2-2 TRBV10-3 TGTGCCATACAAGGGGGCATGGGCACCGGGGAGCTGTTTTTT CAIQGGMGTGELFF
- few TRBJ2-3 TRBV29-1 TGCAGCGTTGCACCTTCTGGGGATACGCAGTATTTT CSVAPSGDTQYF
- few TRBJ2-5 TRBV5-1 TGCGCCAGCAGCTTGGGAGGGTACGAGACCCAGTACTTC CASSLGGYETQYF
TRBD1 few TRBJ1-1 TRBV27 TGTGCCAGCAGACGTGACAGGGTCCGAGGTGGCACTGAAGCTTTCTTT CASRRDRVRGGTEAFF
- - TRBJ2-7 TRBV20-1 TGCAGTGCTAGACAGGGATACGAGCAGTACTTC CSARQGYEQYF